This T cell receptor (beta chain) was sequenced in a study of cytomegalovirus exposure and HLA in healthy donors. Looking at the study overall: A data release that came early held approximately 85 million unique TCRs from HLA-typed donors. Whole-study results and caveats: According to an earlier analysis, most TCR beta V segments yielded productive rearrangements about 87% or about 30% of the time. In a later analysis, V- and J-gene trimming of beta chains associated with a DCLRE1C missense variant, replicated independently.

PCR employed 60 Vbeta and 13 Jbeta primers. The assay was immunoSEQ multiplex PCR, and TCRdb's table has in-frame clones only and misses some. The data contain under 150,000 clones, 70% to 80% of them singletons. At sampling all donors were nominally healthy, likely with unrecorded immune exposures. Germline lookup yields CDR1 SEHNR and CDR2 FQNEAQ (reference sequence). Trimming left V 5 bases short and J 3 bases short, with 17 bases between. The CDR3 extends over 15 amino acids. Remarks on this clone: Its target is not known.

The specimen was PBMCs. This chain connects TRBV7-9 to TRBJ2-7; tentatively, D is TRBD1 (6 bases). This TCR was recovered from a man between 25 and 39 years old in good health and CMV-seronegative. The CDR3 DNA reads as TGTGCCAGCAGCCCGTCGACAGGCCCTCTCTACGAGCAGTACTTC. It translates to CASSPSTGPLYEQYF.